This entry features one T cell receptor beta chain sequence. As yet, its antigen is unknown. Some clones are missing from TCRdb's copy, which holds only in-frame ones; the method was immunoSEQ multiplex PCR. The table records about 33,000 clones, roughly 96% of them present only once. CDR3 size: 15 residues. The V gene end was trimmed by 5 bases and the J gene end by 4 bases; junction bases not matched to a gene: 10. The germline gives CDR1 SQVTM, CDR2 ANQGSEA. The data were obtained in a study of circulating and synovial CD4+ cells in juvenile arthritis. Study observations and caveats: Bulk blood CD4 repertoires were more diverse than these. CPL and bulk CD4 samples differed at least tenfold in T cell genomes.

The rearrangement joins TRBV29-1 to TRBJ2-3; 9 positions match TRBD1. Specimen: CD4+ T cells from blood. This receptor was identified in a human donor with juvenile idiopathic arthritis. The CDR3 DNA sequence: TGCAGCGTTAGGACAGGGGAGATTTTTGCAGATACGCAGTATTTT. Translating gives CSVRTGEIFADTQYF.